These T cell receptor beta chains were read from a single sample in a study of blood T cell repertoires in COVID-19. Clones were sequenced by immunoSEQ multiplex PCR, and TCRdb holds only the in-frame ones, with some missing. Of about 300,000 clones listed, more than 75% are singletons. Sequenced material: peripheral blood. These receptor sequences come from a woman in her forties or fifties with acute or convalescent COVID-19. Each CDR3 is given with its conserved first and last residue. Fields, in order: D gene, J gene, V gene, CDR3 DNA, CDR3 protein. The D gene is left open where the match is weak.

d_call: TRBD2; j_call: TRBJ2-7; v_call: TRBV7-8; cdr3_nt: TGTGCCAGCAGCTCCTTCCTCTATCGGGAGGACCAAAACTACGAGCAGTACTTC; cdr3_aa: CASSSFLYREDQNYEQYF
d_call: TRBD2; j_call: TRBJ2-6; v_call: TRBV29-1; cdr3_nt: TGCAGCGCCTATGGGGGGGACCTTAGCTCTGGGGCCAACGTCCTGACTTTC; cdr3_aa: CSAYGGDLSSGANVLTF
d_call: TRBD1; j_call: TRBJ1-6; v_call: TRBV19; cdr3_nt: TGTGCCAGTAATTCTCCAAGATTGACAGGGGGCAATTCACCCCTCCACTTT; cdr3_aa: CASNSPRLTGGNSPLHF
d_call: TRBD1; j_call: TRBJ2-3; v_call: TRBV7-2; cdr3_nt: TGTGCCAGCAGCTTCGACAGGGACAACACAGATACGCAGTATTTT; cdr3_aa: CASSFDRDNTDTQYF
d_call: NA; j_call: TRBJ1-4; v_call: TRBV19; cdr3_nt: TGTGCCAGTAGTATAGAGGAGAGAAGTGACGAAAAACTGTTTTTT; cdr3_aa: CASSIEERSDEKLFF
d_call: NA; j_call: TRBJ1-1; v_call: TRBV18; cdr3_nt: TGTGCCAGCTCACCTAATCCGGCGGAGAACACTGAAGCTTTCTTT; cdr3_aa: CASSPNPAENTEAFF
d_call: TRBD1; j_call: TRBJ1-6; v_call: TRBV3-1/TRBV3-2; cdr3_nt: TGTGCCAGCAGCCTGCGGGACAGGGCGTCACCCCTCCACTTT; cdr3_aa: CASSLRDRASPLHF
d_call: NA; j_call: TRBJ2-5; v_call: TRBV6-6; cdr3_nt: TGTGCCAGCAGTTACTTCCGCGCGTCGTCTCAAGAGACCCAGTACTTC; cdr3_aa: CASSYFRASSQETQYF
d_call: TRBD2; j_call: TRBJ2-3; v_call: TRBV4-2; cdr3_nt: TGTGCCAGCAGCCAAGACACTAGCGGGAGCACAGATACGCAGTATTTT; cdr3_aa: CASSQDTSGSTDTQYF
d_call: TRBD1; j_call: TRBJ1-2; v_call: TRBV7-8; cdr3_nt: TGTGCCAGCAGCTTAGTGGCCGGGACAGGGAGCGGCTACACCTTC; cdr3_aa: CASSLVAGTGSGYTF